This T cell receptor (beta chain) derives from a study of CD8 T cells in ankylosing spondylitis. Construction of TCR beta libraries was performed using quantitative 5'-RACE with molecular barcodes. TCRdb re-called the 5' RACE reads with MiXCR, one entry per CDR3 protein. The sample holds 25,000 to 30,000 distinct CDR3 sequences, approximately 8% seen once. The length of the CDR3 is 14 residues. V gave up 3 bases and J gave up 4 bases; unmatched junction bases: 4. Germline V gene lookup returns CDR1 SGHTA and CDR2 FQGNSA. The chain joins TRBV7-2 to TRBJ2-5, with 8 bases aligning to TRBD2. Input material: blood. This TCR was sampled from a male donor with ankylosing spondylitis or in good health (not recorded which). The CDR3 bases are TGTGCCAGCAGCTTTAATAGCGGGATAGAGACCCAGTACTTC. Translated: CASSFNSGIETQYF.